The following is a T cell receptor beta chain sequence with its context. Its antigen is as yet unknown. This CDR3 has 14 residues. J was trimmed by 8 bases and V by 1 base; bases with no gene match: 3. Per germline, CDR1 SGHVS and CDR2 FNYEAQ. The assay was immunoSEQ multiplex PCR, and TCRdb's table has in-frame clones only and misses some. The table records 300,000 to 450,000 clones, approximately 85% of them present only once. The sample belongs to a study of Ad26.COV2.S vaccination and SARS-CoV-2 variants. Study results and limitations: CD8+ and CD4+ T cells specific for spike reportedly responded with substantial breadth after vaccination. The study found similar non-spike TCR breadth in vaccine and placebo recipients.

Indicated treatment: about 20 received Ad26.COV2.S at low or high dose, single or two shots; a few received placebo; per-sample allocation not given. It was on day 63 after the first vaccine or placebo injection that samples were taken. This TCR was recovered from a person between 18 and 60 years old who received the Ad26.COV2.S COVID-19 vaccine or a placebo. The chain employs TRBV7-6 and TRBJ2-1; TRBD2 agrees at 9 bases. The sample in question was peripheral blood, obtained in a trial of Ad26.COV2.S vaccine versus placebo. The CDR3 DNA is TGTGCCAGCAGCTTAGGTCTAGCGGGACATGAGCAGTTCTTC. The encoded protein is CASSLGLAGHEQFF.